A single T cell receptor beta chain is shown here with its context. The antigen remains unidentified. The sample comes from a study of cytomegalovirus exposure and HLA in healthy donors. Regarding the study as a whole: Later analysis indicated greater clonal expansion among HLA-associated TCR beta chains than among equally common other chains. For presence/absence analyses, sequencing depth was assumed to be roughly uniform across donors.

CDR1 is SGHTA, CDR2 FQGTGA, per germline. CDR3 length equals 17 residues. The V gene end was trimmed by 2 bases and the J gene end by 3 bases; junction bases not matched to a gene: 10. The PCR employed 60 Vbeta primers together with 13 Jbeta primers. Some clones are missing from TCRdb's copy, which holds only in-frame ones; the method was immunoSEQ multiplex PCR. The sample includes 200,000 to 300,000 clones, approximately 84% seen only once; the top ten take 2% to 2.5%. The rearrangement uses TRBV7-3 and TRBJ2-3; 8 bases line up with TRBD2. The sequenced material came from PBMCs. This clonotype was sampled from a woman aged 35 to 49 in good health and CMV-seropositive. DNA of the CDR3: TGTGCCAGCAGCTTAGACAGAGTAGCGGGAAGAACAGATACGCAGTATTTT. It yields the protein CASSLDRVAGRTDTQYF.